Listed below are T cell receptor beta chains from one sample, sequenced in a study of blood T cell repertoires in COVID-19. Assay used: immunoSEQ multiplex PCR; TCRdb lists only in-frame clones, some missing. The data contain approximately 300,000 clones, about 90% of them seen just once; the ten biggest clones take up roughly 2.2%. The sequencing input was peripheral blood. The receptors stem from a woman between 45 and 60 years old who had recovered from COVID-19. Both conserved end residues are part of each CDR3. Each record gives: D gene, clone size, J gene, V gene, CDR3 DNA, CDR3 protein. D genes are given only for firm matches. The listing skips clone size in some rows; elsewhere it reads once, few, many or a size class.

D: TRBD1; size: -; J: TRBJ2-5; V: TRBV7-2; DNA: TGTGCCAGCAGCTTAGGGACAGGGAATCTTCAAGAGACCCAGTACTTC; CDR3: CASSLGTGNLQETQYF
D: -; size: -; J: TRBJ2-2; V: TRBV5-1; DNA: TGCGCCAGCAGCTCTAGCTTAATCACCGGGGAGCTGTTTTTT; CDR3: CASSSSLITGELFF
D: -; size: -; J: TRBJ2-3; V: TRBV30; DNA: TGTGCCTGGAGTGTTAACAGGGGGGGGACAGATACGCAGTATTTT; CDR3: CAWSVNRGGTDTQYF
D: TRBD1; size: -; J: TRBJ2-7; V: TRBV28; DNA: TGTGCCAGCAGTTCCCCCGGGACAGGGGTGGGCGAGCAGTACTTC; CDR3: CASSSPGTGVGEQYF
D: TRBD1; size: -; J: TRBJ1-6; V: TRBV7-2; DNA: TGTGCCAGCAGCCCCGGGACAGGGAACTCTTACAATTCACCCCTCCACTTT; CDR3: CASSPGTGNSYNSPLHF
D: TRBD2; size: -; J: TRBJ2-1; V: TRBV7-8; DNA: TGTGCCAGCAGCTTAGGACTAGCGAGTCCTTCCTACAATGAGCAGTTCTTC; CDR3: CASSLGLASPSYNEQFF
D: -; size: -; J: TRBJ1-2; V: TRBV7-9; DNA: TGTGCCAGCAGATCCCCAGGTGGCTATGGCTACACCTTC; CDR3: CASRSPGGYGYTF
D: TRBD2; size: -; J: TRBJ2-1; V: TRBV7-2; DNA: TGTGCCAGCAGCCCCAGCCGGACTAGCGGGAGAAATGAGCAGTTCTTC; CDR3: CASSPSRTSGRNEQFF
D: TRBD1; size: -; J: TRBJ2-7; V: TRBV19; DNA: TGTGCCAGTAGTAGGGGACAGGGGTTTGACGAGCAGTACTTC; CDR3: CASSRGQGFDEQYF
D: -; size: -; J: TRBJ1-1; V: TRBV27; DNA: TGTGCCAGCAGTCCCACCGTTACACAAGCGGGAGCTTTCTTT; CDR3: CASSPTVTQAGAFF
D: TRBD2; size: few; J: TRBJ2-7; V: TRBV11-3; DNA: TGTGCCGTCGTGGCGGGAGTACACTACGAGCAGTACTTC; CDR3: CAVVAGVHYEQYF
D: TRBD1; size: -; J: TRBJ2-3; V: TRBV4-1; DNA: TGCGCCAGCAGCCAAGGGGACAGCCGGGTCACAGATACGCAGTATTTT; CDR3: CASSQGDSRVTDTQYF
D: -; size: -; J: TRBJ2-5; V: TRBV29-1; DNA: TGCAGCGTTGATGAGCAGGGGGAGACCCAGTACTTC; CDR3: CSVDEQGETQYF
D: TRBD2; size: -; J: TRBJ2-5; V: TRBV9; DNA: TGTGCCAGCAGCGGAACTAGCGGGGGTGAGACCCAGTACTTC; CDR3: CASSGTSGGETQYF
D: TRBD2; size: -; J: TRBJ2-7; V: TRBV5-4; DNA: TGTGCCAGCAGCGTCCGCGGGGGCGAGCAGTACTTC; CDR3: CASSVRGGEQYF
D: -; size: -; J: TRBJ1-3; V: TRBV13; DNA: TGTGCCAGCAGCCAAGGCCAGCGGACGTCTGGAAACACCATATATTTT; CDR3: CASSQGQRTSGNTIYF
D: TRBD1; size: -; J: TRBJ2-7; V: TRBV2; DNA: TGTGCCAGCAGTGAGACAACACCGGGACAGGGGGCCTACGAGCAGTACTTC; CDR3: CASSETTPGQGAYEQYF
D: -; size: -; J: TRBJ1-2; V: TRBV25-1; DNA: TGTGCCAGCAGTGAAGGAGGTGGCTACACCTTC; CDR3: CASSEGGGYTF
D: -; size: -; J: TRBJ1-5; V: TRBV28; DNA: TGTGCCAGCAGTTTAGACGGGAATCAGCCCCAGCATTTT; CDR3: CASSLDGNQPQHF
D: -; size: -; J: TRBJ2-7; V: TRBV18; DNA: TGTGCCAGCTCACCACCGGGGCTAGCGTCCTACGAGCAGTACTTC; CDR3: CASSPPGLASYEQYF
D: TRBD1; size: -; J: TRBJ2-1; V: TRBV5-1; DNA: TGCGCCAGCCAATACGACGGACAGGTAGACAATGAGCAGTTCTTC; CDR3: CASQYDGQVDNEQFF
D: -; size: -; J: TRBJ1-6; V: TRBV27; DNA: TGTGCCAGCAGCCCCGTAGCGGGTTCACCCCTCCACTTT; CDR3: CASSPVAGSPLHF
D: -; size: -; J: TRBJ1-1; V: TRBV4-3; DNA: TGCGCCAGCAGCTTAACGTGGGGGGGTAACACTGAAGCTTTCTTT; CDR3: CASSLTWGGNTEAFF
D: TRBD1; size: -; J: TRBJ1-2; V: TRBV19; DNA: TGTGCCAGTAGTAACACAGGGGGCCAAGGCTATGGCTACACCTTC; CDR3: CASSNTGGQGYGYTF
D: -; size: many; J: TRBJ2-7; V: TRBV30; DNA: TGTGCCTGCCAGAGAGGGCGGAGCTACGAGCAGTACTTC; CDR3: CACQRGRSYEQYF
D: -; size: -; J: TRBJ1-2; V: TRBV18; DNA: TGTGCCAGCTCCCCTGCCGGCGGACAGCTCTATGGCTACACCTTC; CDR3: CASSPAGGQLYGYTF
D: TRBD1; size: -; J: TRBJ2-3; V: TRBV4-2; DNA: TGTGCCAGCACTGACAGGGTTGGGGATACGCAGTATTTT; CDR3: CASTDRVGDTQYF
D: -; size: once; J: TRBJ1-2; V: TRBV28; DNA: TGTGCCAGCAGTTTCTCCGGGCGGGTCTATGGCTACACCTTC; CDR3: CASSFSGRVYGYTF
D: -; size: -; J: TRBJ2-7; V: TRBV24-1; DNA: TGTGCCACCAGTGATACTTCACAGGGCGAGCAGTACTTC; CDR3: CATSDTSQGEQYF
D: -; size: -; J: TRBJ2-2; V: TRBV6-4; DNA: TGTGCCAGCAGAGAGTACGGGAGTGGCACCGGGGAGCTGTTTTTT; CDR3: CASREYGSGTGELFF
D: TRBD2; size: -; J: TRBJ2-4; V: TRBV2; DNA: TGTGCCAGCAGGGAACTAGCGGGAGGGGCCAAAAACATTCAGTACTTC; CDR3: CASRELAGGAKNIQYF
D: TRBD1; size: -; J: TRBJ2-7; V: TRBV19; DNA: TGTGCCAGTAGTGCAGTACAGGGGTACGAGCAGTACTTC; CDR3: CASSAVQGYEQYF
D: -; size: -; J: TRBJ1-2; V: TRBV19; DNA: TGTGCCAGTAGTGGGGCCCGGTCAGCCATCTATGGCTACACCTTC; CDR3: CASSGARSAIYGYTF
D: -; size: -; J: TRBJ1-2; V: TRBV3-1/TRBV3-2; DNA: TGTGCCAGCAGCCAAGCCCTTGGGAGGGACTATGGCTACACCTTC; CDR3: CASSQALGRDYGYTF
D: TRBD1; size: -; J: TRBJ2-7; V: TRBV5-4; DNA: TGTGCCAGCAGCGTGGCCAGGGGGCACTACGAGCAGTACTTC; CDR3: CASSVARGHYEQYF
D: TRBD1; size: -; J: TRBJ1-2; V: TRBV6-2/TRBV6-3; DNA: TGTGCCAGCAGTTACTCATCGACAGGGAGGATTAGCTATGGCTACACCTTC; CDR3: CASSYSSTGRISYGYTF
D: TRBD1; size: -; J: TRBJ1-1; V: TRBV5-6; DNA: TGTGCCAGCAGCTTGCAGGGGGACTCCACTGAAGCTTTCTTT; CDR3: CASSLQGDSTEAFF
D: -; size: -; J: TRBJ2-1; V: TRBV9; DNA: TGTGCCAGCAGCGTGTCGACTAGTCGCGTCGATGAGCAGTTCTTC; CDR3: CASSVSTSRVDEQFF
D: TRBD1; size: -; J: TRBJ1-2; V: TRBV9; DNA: TGTGCCAGCAGCTTATTCGACAGGGTTGGGCAATATGGCTACACCTTC; CDR3: CASSLFDRVGQYGYTF
D: TRBD1; size: -; J: TRBJ2-7; V: TRBV4-3; DNA: TGCGCCAGCAGCCAAAGGACAGGGACTTACGAGCAGTACTTC; CDR3: CASSQRTGTYEQYF
D: TRBD2; size: -; J: TRBJ2-3; V: TRBV6-6; DNA: TGTGCCAGCAGCCGCGGGAGCGCGGGGAGGGATACGCAGTATTTT; CDR3: CASSRGSAGRDTQYF